The subject of this entry is one T cell receptor (beta chain). Its target is unknown. The data are from a study of lymphopenia after photon versus proton radiotherapy. General study findings and limits: Survival link was tested only in deceased patients; proton benefit remains a possibility. Under photons, naive T cells and diversity fell while effector/memory populations rose. Oligoclonal CD8+ Temra expansion after nadir drove photon patients' diversity drop.

Here immunoSEQ multiplex PCR was the method, and the copy in TCRdb shows in-frame clones only, minus some. This sample has about 25,000 clones, with roughly 80% found just once. CDR3 size: 15 residues. CDR1 LNHDA and CDR2 SQIVND come from the germline V gene (reference sequence). With V trimmed by 6 bases and J by 4 bases, 5 bases remained unmatched. This clonotype was sampled from a woman in her 50s with pancreatic cancer. Material: peripheral blood, obtained from a patient treated with photon-based radiotherapy. V and J are TRBV19 and TRBJ2-1, with 11 nucleotides matching TRBD2. The CDR3 here is CASRVTSGAYNEQFF. The CDR3 nucleotides read TGTGCCAGTAGGGTGACTAGCGGGGCATACAATGAGCAGTTCTTC.